This T cell receptor (beta chain) originates from a study of blood T cell repertoires in COVID-19. As for the study in general: Sites in the United States, Italy and Spain provided acute and convalescent COVID-19 samples.

Deletions cut 0 bases from V and 4 bases from J, with 4 bases between. CDR1 and CDR2 from the germline V gene are LGHNA and YSLEER. CDR3 length: 13 residues. Methods used by the authors: Reference gene primer amplification yielded estimated nucleated cell counts. The data were produced by immunoSEQ multiplex PCR, yet TCRdb's version contains in-frame clones alone and is incomplete. That table furnishes V, J and clone size, whereas the DNA furnished D and trimming. The sample lists under 95,000 clones; approximately 89% were seen once. The sample comprised peripheral blood. V is TRBV4-3 and J is TRBJ1-5; no reliable D call. This receptor was obtained from a human donor with acute or convalescent COVID-19. The donor label of this sample is uncertain. This chain's CDR3 is CASSQDRNQPQHF. The CDR3 nucleotides read TGCGCCAGCAGCCAAGACAGGAATCAGCCCCAGCATTTT.